This entry lists 17 T cell receptor beta chains sequenced from one sample in a study of blood T cells in healthy people across ages. A J-beta primer mix and a sample-barcoded 5' primer were used in a second PCR of roughly 7 to 12 cycles. TCRdb passed the 5' RACE reads through MiXCR, listing each CDR3 protein once. The profile shows more than 650,000 distinct CDR3 sequences, approximately 55% of them singletons. Sequencing input: blood. Receptors originate from an elderly man in good health.

This clonotype showed up just a few times. The chain has TRBV28 and TRBJ1-6; D call uncertain. Trimming cost V 10 bases and J 5 bases, with 18 bases left between them. From germline, CDR1 is MDHEN and CDR2 SYDVKM. The CDR3 loop spans 15 amino acids. Here the CDR3 reads CATQTPRGNNSPLHF. The CDR3 coding sequence is TGTGCCACCCAGACCCCACGGGGAAATAATTCACCCCTCCACTTT.

This chain connects TRBV5-8 to TRBJ2-7, with TRBD2 identical over 11 bases. Germline assignment: CDR1 SGHTS and CDR2 YDEGEE. The CDR3 is 13 residues long. Unmatched junction bases numbered 4, after V lost 4 bases and J lost 7 bases. The CDR3 protein is CASSTRLAGEQYF. The CDR3 region has the DNA TGTGCCAGCAGCACCCGACTAGCGGGAGAGCAGTACTTC.

The rearrangement links TRBV3-1 to TRBJ2-7; D is ambiguous. Between the trimmed V and J ends, which lost 6 bases and 0 bases, there was a span of 9 bases. Germline CDR1 is LGHDT and CDR2 is YNNKEL (reference sequence). This CDR3 has 13 amino acids. The CDR3 bases are TGTGCCAGCAGTCGTGGGAACTCCTACGAGCAGTACTTC. This translates into CASSRGNSYEQYF.

The chain joins TRBV20-1 to TRBJ2-7; unclear D gene. The CDR3 length is 13 residues. Germline CDR1 reads DFQATT; CDR2 reads SNEGSKA (reference sequence). The germline V and J ends were trimmed by 3 bases and 3 bases, with 12 bases remaining between them. The CDR3 DNA is TGCAGTGCTAGGTGCCCCCTGGGCTACGAGCAGTACTTC. Its translation: CSARCPLGYEQYF.

The J gene is TRBJ2-3, the V gene TRBV6-2 or TRBV6-3; D uncertain. The length of the CDR3 is 15 residues. Germline CDR1 is MNHEY and CDR2 is SVGEGT. The germline V and J ends were trimmed by 5 bases and 14 bases, with 26 bases remaining between them. Here the CDR3 reads CASSDTAGPHRYAYF. The CDR3 DNA reads as TGTGCCAGCAGTGATACCGCCGGGCCCCACAGATACGCGTATTTT.

The V and J genes are TRBV6-2 or TRBV6-3 and TRBJ2-7, with 12 bases lining up with TRBD2. Germline V gene lookup returns CDR1 MNHEY and CDR2 SVGEGT. The CDR3 totals 17 residues. Trimming cost V 2 bases and J 4 bases; bases outside gene matches: 9. CDR3 amino acids: CASSYRTSGASGYEQYF. CDR3 nucleotides: TGTGCCAGCAGTTACAGGACTAGCGGGGCCTCCGGGTACGAGCAGTACTTC.

This sequence joins TRBV3-1 and TRBJ2-5, with 7 bases that match TRBD2. The CDR3 spans 14 residues. With 5 bases clipped from V and 5 bases from J, the junction kept 8 bases outside the gene matches. Germline lookup yields CDR1 LGHDT and CDR2 YNNKEL (reference sequence). Here the CDR3 reads CASSWWEGTETQYF. The CDR3 coding sequence is TGTGCCAGCAGCTGGTGGGAGGGGACGGAGACCCAGTACTTC.

V is TRBV28 and J is TRBJ1-2; tentative D call: TRBD1 (5 bases). The CDR3 loop spans 14 amino acids. Trimming cost V 3 bases and J 3 bases, with 11 bases left between them. Looked up from germline, CDR1 is MDHEN and CDR2 is SYDVKM. CDR3 nucleotide sequence: TGTGCCAGCAGTTTTAGAGGGGAGGACTATGGCTACACCTTC. Its translation is CASSFRGEDYGYTF.

The chain carries TRBV27 and TRBJ2-1; possibly TRBD1 for D (6 bases). The CDR3 totals 16 residues. Germline CDR1 reads MNHEY; CDR2 reads SMNVEV (reference sequence). V lost 6 bases to trimming and J lost 2 bases, with 17 bases between them. CDR3 nucleotide sequence: TGTGCCAGCAGCCGAGGGACGGCAGGGGCCTACAATGAGCAGTTCTTC. Its protein product is CASSRGTAGAYNEQFF.

V is TRBV24-1 and J is TRBJ1-1; no clear D gene. The CDR3 contains 13 residues. V lost 2 bases and J lost 5, with 8 bases in between. The V gene's germline CDR1 is KGHDR and CDR2 SFDVKD. CDR3 loop: CATSDYRGTEAFF. The CDR3 nucleotides read TGTGCCACCAGTGATTATCGGGGTACTGAAGCTTTCTTT.

The genes are TRBV5-1 and TRBJ1-2; possibly TRBD1 for D (5 bases). Germline values: CDR1 SGHRS, CDR2 YFSETQ. This CDR3 is built from 16 residues. The V and J ends lost 4 bases and 7 bases respectively, with 23 bases between them. CDR3 in DNA: TGCGCCAGCAGCCTCCTAGGGATAGGGCAGGGTGGTGGCTACACCTTC. As protein: CASSLLGIGQGGGYTF.

This chain links TRBV10-3 with TRBJ2-5, with D possibly matching TRBD1 (6 bases). CDR3 length: 15 residues. CDR1 and CDR2 (germline): ENHRY, SYGVKD. With 5 bases removed from V and 2 bases from J, the gap between germline ends came to 15 bases. The CDR3 DNA follows: TGTGCCATCAGTCACCCGGTAGGGGGTCAAGAGACCCAGTACTTC. Amino acids: CAISHPVGGQETQYF.

As to this clonotype: Compared with germline, one end of the junction differs, possibly owing to a read error. The chain joins TRBV15 to TRBJ2-3; the match to TRBD2 covers 12 bases. Germline assignment: CDR1 LNHNV and CDR2 YYDKDF (reference sequence). CDR3 length equals 20 residues. The CDR3 sequence is CATSGEPEETSGGFTDTQYF. The CDR3, as DNA: TGTGCCACCAGCGGAGAGCCCGAGGAGACTAGCGGGGGATTCACAGATACGCAGTATTTT.

V usage is TRBV9 and J usage is TRBJ1-4; maybe TRBD1 (5 bases). The CDR3 is 15 amino acids. V was cut by 0 bases and J by 6 bases, with 12 bases left in between. Germline values: CDR1 SGDLS, CDR2 YYNGEE. Here the CDR3 DNA reads TGTGCCAGCAGCGTAGCTCCGACAGAGGATGAAAAACTGTTTTTT. Its protein is CASSVAPTEDEKLFF.

This clonotype appeared a few times. The chain couples TRBV14 to TRBJ2-6; D remains unclear. CDR1 and CDR2 (germline): SGHDN, FVKESK. Trimming took 3 bases from V and 13 from J, leaving 13 bases between them. This CDR3 region has 13 residues. CDR3: CASSQPGLGVLTF. The CDR3 nucleotides are TGTGCCAGCAGCCAGCCGGGCTTAGGGGTCCTGACTTTC.

The chain joins TRBV20-1 to TRBJ2-7, with 7 bases that match TRBD2. The CDR3 extends over 14 amino acids. Germline V lookup: CDR1 DFQATT, CDR2 SNEGSKA (reference sequence). After removal of 1 base from V and 6 bases from J, the junction contained 9 bases not matched to a gene. The CDR3 loop reads CSARVAGDMGEQYF. In DNA form, the CDR3 reads TGCAGTGCTAGAGTCGCGGGAGACATGGGCGAGCAGTACTTC.

This clonotype was seen just once. The chain is built from TRBV6-1 and TRBJ2-4; the D gene could be TRBD1 or TRBD2 (5 bases each). Gene TRBJ2-7 matches the end of the DNA better, so the J call may be wrong. Germline V CDR1 and CDR2: MNHNS, SASEGT. This CDR3 region has 14 residues. The CDR3 reads CAITPGDVSYEQYF. CDR3 DNA sequence: TGTGCCATCACGCCCGGGGACGTCTCCTACGAGCAGTACTTC.